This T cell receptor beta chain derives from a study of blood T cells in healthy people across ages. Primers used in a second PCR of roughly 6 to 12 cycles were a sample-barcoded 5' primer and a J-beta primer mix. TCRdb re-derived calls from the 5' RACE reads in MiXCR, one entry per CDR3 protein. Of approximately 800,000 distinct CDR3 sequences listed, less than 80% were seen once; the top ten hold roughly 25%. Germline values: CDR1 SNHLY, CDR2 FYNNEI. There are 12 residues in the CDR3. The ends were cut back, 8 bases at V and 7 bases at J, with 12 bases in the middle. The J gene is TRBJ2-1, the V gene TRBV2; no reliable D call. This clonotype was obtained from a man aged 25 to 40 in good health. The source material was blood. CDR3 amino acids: CASGKGLNEQFF. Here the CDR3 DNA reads TGTGCCAGCGGTAAAGGTTTGAATGAGCAGTTCTTC.